The 25 T cell receptor beta chains below all came from one sample that was sequenced in a study of blood T cell repertoires in COVID-19. This table comes from immunoSEQ multiplex PCR, and its TCRdb copy is limited to in-frame clones, with some not included. In the table there are almost 200,000 clones, about 82% of which are singletons. The sequencing sample was made of peripheral blood. These receptors all come from a man between 60 and 75 years old with COVID-19, enrolled during active disease.

The chain employs TRBV6-1 and TRBJ1-5; 12 positions match TRBD1. J was trimmed by 9 bases and V by 4 bases; bases with no gene match: 10. Germline CDR1 and CDR2: MNHNS and SASEGT. CDR3 length: 16 residues. DNA for the CDR3: TGTGCCAGCAGTGTTCTGGGGACAGGGGGCTTTCTGCCCCAGCATTTT. It yields the protein CASSVLGTGGFLPQHF.

The V call is TRBV7-2, the J call TRBJ1-6, with D perhaps matching TRBD1 (6 bases). Trimming removed 3 bases from V and 7 bases from J, with 13 bases in between. The CDR3 is 15 residues long. CDR1 is SGHTA and CDR2 is FQGNSA in the germline V gene. CDR3 amino acids: CASSLAGDGNSPLHF. Here the CDR3 DNA reads TGTGCCAGCAGCTTGGCAGGGGATGGGAATTCACCCCTCCACTTT.

The chain recombines TRBV2 with TRBJ1-2, with D possibly matching TRBD1 (6 bases). V dropped 6 bases and J dropped 6 bases, with 20 bases sitting between them. The CDR3 extends over 15 amino acids. The germline gives CDR1 SNHLY, CDR2 FYNNEI. CDR3 sequence (DNA): TGTGCCAGCAGCCGGGGGGGACAAAGGCAGGATGGCTACACCTTC. It specifies CASSRGGQRQDGYTF.

The chain has TRBV5-8 and TRBJ1-4; a possible D gene is TRBD1 (6 bases). Per germline, CDR1 SGHTS and CDR2 YDEGEE. V gave up 4 bases and J gave up 5 bases, with 12 bases separating them. The CDR3 has 14 residues. The CDR3 is CASSTGQGNEKLFF. CDR3 coding DNA: TGTGCCAGCAGCACAGGTCAGGGGAATGAAAAACTGTTTTTT.

The genes are TRBV5-1 and TRBJ1-4; 11 bases fit TRBD1. The CDR3 consists of 14 residues. V lost 2 bases to trimming and J lost 7 bases; unmatched junction nucleotides: 1. CDR1 and CDR2 (germline): SGHRS, YFSETQ. Written as DNA, the CDR3 is TGCGCCAGCAGCTTCGGGACAGGGGGTGAAAAACTGTTTTTT. Encoded protein: CASSFGTGGEKLFF.

This chain joins TRBV7-2 and TRBJ2-3; 11 nucleotides line up with TRBD2. V lost 1 base, J lost 5 bases, and 2 bases stayed unmatched. Germline V CDR1 and CDR2: SGHTA, FQGNSA. CDR3 size: 15 residues. The chain's CDR3 is CASSLEGLAGDTQYF. The CDR3 nucleotides are TGTGCCAGCAGCTTAGAAGGACTAGCGGGAGATACGCAGTATTTT.

The CDR3 bases are TGTGCCAGCAGCCTCGGACAGGTAACTGGCAATGAGCAGTTCTTC. As protein: CASSLGQVTGNEQFF. The chain uses TRBV7-9 and TRBJ2-1; 7 positions agree with TRBD1. The CDR3 is made up of 15 amino acids. CDR1 is SEHNR and CDR2 is FQNEAQ in the germline V gene (reference sequence). J lost 6 bases, V lost 5 bases, and 10 bases had no gene match.

The chain links TRBV10-1 to TRBJ1-1; perhaps TRBD1 as D (6 bases). Germline V gene sequence: CDR1 WNHNN, CDR2 SYGVQD (reference sequence). The V and J ends lost 0 bases and 5 bases respectively, with 10 bases between them. The CDR3 has 14 amino acids. As DNA, the CDR3 is TGCGCCAGCAGTGAGTCCGGGGGGCGTACTGAAGCTTTCTTT. Protein sequence: CASSESGGRTEAFF.

The chain carries TRBV19 and TRBJ1-5; TRBD1 aligns across 9 bases. CDR3 size: 15 residues. J gave up 2 bases and V 10 bases, and 9 bases lay outside the gene matches. CDR1 and CDR2 (germline): LNHDA, SQIVND (reference sequence). CDR3 amino acids: CATNRDRVRNQPQHF. The CDR3 region has the DNA TGTGCCACTAACCGGGACAGGGTCCGCAATCAGCCCCAGCATTTT.

This chain joins TRBV3-1 (or the pseudogene TRBV3-2) and TRBJ1-3; a weak D match, TRBD1 (5 bases). CDR1 is LGHDT, CDR2 YNNKEL, per germline (reference sequence). V gave up 1 base and J gave up 1 base, with 14 bases separating them. The CDR3 consists of 17 residues. The CDR3 DNA sequence: TGTGCCAGCAGCCAAGGGGCATGGGGGGTATCTGGAAACACCATATATTTT. This codes for CASSQGAWGVSGNTIYF.

This clone was counted a few times. This chain uses TRBV28 with TRBJ1-1; possibly TRBD1 for D (5 bases). In germline, CDR1 is MDHEN, CDR2 SYDVKM. V was trimmed by 6 bases and J by 3 bases, leaving 14 bases between them. The CDR3 contains 14 residues. CDR3 amino acids: CASRVPEGDTEAFF. The CDR3 DNA sequence: TGTGCCAGCAGGGTCCCCGAAGGGGACACTGAAGCTTTCTTT.

V usage is TRBV18 and J usage is TRBJ2-1; 11 nucleotides line up with TRBD2. CDR1 and CDR2 from the germline V gene are KGHSH and LQKENI. V was pared by 3 bases and J by 6 bases, with 4 bases of the junction left unmatched. This CDR3 has 15 amino acids. The CDR3 spells CASSPTSGNVNEQFF. CDR3 nucleotides: TGTGCCAGCTCACCGACTAGCGGGAATGTCAATGAGCAGTTCTTC. Full variable domain (outside the CDR3, taken from reference TRBV18 and TRBJ2-1): NAGVMQNPRHLVRRRGQEARLRCSPMKGHSHVYWYRQLPEEGLKFMVYLQKENIIDESGMPKERFSAEFPKEGPSILRIQQVVRGDSAAYFCASSPTSGNVNEQFFGPGTRLTVL.

There are many counts of this clone. This chain uses TRBV7-9 with TRBJ2-2; no reliable D call. CDR3 length equals 14 residues. Between the trimmed V and J ends, which lost 3 bases and 2 bases, there was a span of 7 bases. The V gene's germline CDR1 is SEHNR and CDR2 FQNEAQ (reference sequence). The chain's CDR3 is CASSFRANTGELFF. The CDR3 nucleotides are TGTGCCAGCAGCTTCCGCGCCAACACCGGGGAGCTGTTTTTT.

This clone was recorded once. The V gene is TRBV5-1, the J gene TRBJ2-1; tentative D call: TRBD2 (6 bases). Germline lookup yields CDR1 SGHRS and CDR2 YFSETQ. V lost 5 bases and J 8 bases, leaving 14 bases between the germline ends. CDR3 length: 13 residues. CDR3 in amino acids: CASRASEYDEQFF. For the CDR3, the DNA is TGCGCCAGCAGGGCTAGCGAGTACGATGAGCAGTTCTTC.

The rearrangement joins TRBV18 to TRBJ1-4; D unresolved. CDR1 and CDR2 (germline): KGHSH, LQKENI. The CDR3 runs to 15 residues. V was cut by 3 bases and J by 8 bases, with 16 bases left in between. In DNA, the CDR3 is TGTGCCAGCTCACCGTCCATCGGTCCTGAAGAAAAACTGTTTTTT. Encoded protein: CASSPSIGPEEKLFF.

V gene TRBV27 combines with J gene TRBJ2-4, with a weak D call TRBD2 (7 bases). Trimming took off 5 bases at V and 6 bases at J, with 14 bases between the two ends. CDR1 MNHEY and CDR2 SMNVEV come from the germline V gene (reference sequence). There are 14 residues in the CDR3. The CDR3 DNA reads TGTGCCAGCAGTCTAGCGGCAGGGGTAAACATTCAGTACTTC. It yields the protein CASSLAAGVNIQYF.

The genes are TRBV7-2 and TRBJ2-7, with a tentative D call TRBD1 (5 bases). CDR3 length: 15 amino acids. Trimming took off 5 bases at V and 6 bases at J, with 20 bases between the two ends. Germline V gives CDR1 SGHTA, CDR2 FQGNSA. In DNA, the CDR3 is TGTGCCAGCAGCGGTACTGGGGCTGGCTCCACCGAGCAGTACTTC. This gives the protein CASSGTGAGSTEQYF.

This clone turned up a few times. The V call is TRBV4-1, the J call TRBJ1-2, with 7 bases identical to TRBD1. This CDR3 is built from 15 residues. Germline assignment: CDR1 MGHRA and CDR2 YSYEKL. V lost 3 bases and J lost 9; bases outside the gene matches: 13. CDR3 in amino acids: CASSQSRQGGVSYTF. The DNA for the CDR3 is TGCGCCAGCAGCCAGTCTAGACAGGGTGGTGTAAGCTACACCTTC.

This clone was picked up one time. The rearrangement links TRBV15 to TRBJ2-3, with a weak D call TRBD2 (5 bases). Germline V gives CDR1 LNHNV, CDR2 YYDKDF (reference sequence). V was shortened by 0 bases and J by 4 bases, with 8 bases between the two germline ends. This CDR3 comprises 14 residues. The CDR3 coding sequence is TGTGCCACCAGCAGAGATTTGGGAGCAGATACGCAGTATTTT. Translation gives CATSRDLGADTQYF.

V is TRBV5-1 and J is TRBJ1-4; 8 bases match TRBD1. This CDR3 spans 17 amino acids. Germline assignment: CDR1 SGHRS and CDR2 YFSETQ. The V gene end was trimmed by 0 bases and the J gene end by 3 bases; junction bases not matched to a gene: 7. CDR3 nucleotide sequence: TGCGCCAGCAGCTTGGGCCATGCGGGACAGGCTAATGAAAAACTGTTTTTT. Translated: CASSLGHAGQANEKLFF.

The CDR3 DNA reads TGCGCCAGCAGTCGACGGGGGGTTGAGGACATTCAGTACTTC. Translating gives CASSRRGVEDIQYF. V usage is TRBV5-1 and J usage is TRBJ2-4; 7 positions match TRBD2. V was pared by 5 bases and J by 8 bases, with 10 bases of the junction left unmatched. The CDR3 contains 14 residues. CDR1 and CDR2 (germline): SGHRS, YFSETQ.

The chain couples TRBV20-1 to TRBJ2-3; TRBD2 matches 14 bases. Germline CDR1 reads DFQATT; CDR2 reads SNEGSKA (reference sequence). The CDR3 spans 18 residues. J lost 3 bases, V lost 5 bases, and 13 bases had no gene match. CDR3: CSARGLAGGRGSTDTQYF. CDR3 nucleotide sequence: TGCAGTGCTCGTGGACTAGCGGGAGGTAGAGGGAGTACAGATACGCAGTATTTT.

The chain couples TRBV3-1 (or the pseudogene TRBV3-2) to TRBJ2-1; D is perhaps TRBD2 (5 bases). The CDR3 totals 14 residues. V lost 6 bases and J lost 6, with 15 bases in between. Looked up from germline, CDR1 is LGHDT and CDR2 is YNNKEL (reference sequence). The CDR3 loop is CASRPSLAGNEQFF. DNA of the CDR3: TGTGCCAGCAGACCTTCGCTAGCTGGCAATGAGCAGTTCTTC.

The chain uses TRBV28 and TRBJ2-2, with D possibly matching TRBD2 (6 bases). V was cut by 5 bases and J by 0 bases, with 13 bases left in between. The CDR3 contains 16 residues. The V gene's germline CDR1 is MDHEN and CDR2 SYDVKM. The CDR3 reads CASSRRGLANTGELFF. The CDR3 bases are TGTGCCAGCAGTAGGAGGGGACTCGCGAACACCGGGGAGCTGTTTTTT.

The genes are TRBV6-1 and TRBJ1-1; D unclear. V was trimmed by 3 bases and J by 1 base, leaving 9 bases between them. The CDR3 has 14 amino acids. Per germline, CDR1 MNHNS and CDR2 SASEGT. For the CDR3, the DNA is TGTGCCAGCAGTGAGACACTGGAGAACACTGAAGCTTTCTTT. Encoded protein: CASSETLENTEAFF.